This T cell receptor beta chain appears in the sequencing data of a study of blood T cell repertoires in COVID-19. Using immunoSEQ multiplex PCR, the repertoire was profiled, and TCRdb retains in-frame clones only, with some absent. The sample yields 150,000 or so clones, about 80% seen once. Germline V gene data show CDR1 as MDHEN and CDR2 as SYDVKM. Trimming removed 5 bases from V and 4 bases from J; junction bases left unmatched: 6. This CDR3 has 14 residues. The sample consisted of PBMCs or T cells enriched from blood (not recorded which). The V gene is TRBV28, the J gene TRBJ2-7; the match to TRBD2 covers 9 bases. This clonotype was obtained from a man aged 45-60 years who had recovered from COVID-19. CDR3 coding DNA: TGTGCCAGCAGTGCCGGGACTAGCCAATACGAGCAGTACTTC. This codes for CASSAGTSQYEQYF. The complete variable domain, with remaining parts taken from reference TRBV28 and TRBJ2-7, reads DVKVTQSSRYLVKRTGEKVFLECVQDMDHENMFWYRQDPGLGLRLIYFSYDVKMKEKGDIPEGYSVSREKKERFSLILESASTNQTSMYLCASSAGTSQYEQYFGPGTRLTVT.